The TCR beta chain described here comes from a study of T cell responses to AZD1222 COVID-19 vaccine. Regarding the study as a whole: Across the whole spike, CD4 TCRs peaked at regions 160-218 and 743-854. Spike-specific TCR breadth and depth went up after people got two AZD1222 doses.

Profiled with immunoSEQ multiplex PCR; TCRdb holds only in-frame clones, not every one. The table has more than 95,000 clones, about 90% seen once; the top ten hold around 7.2%. Comment on this clone: Its antigen is not identified.

The CDR3 runs to 12 residues. V was pared by 8 bases and J by 5 bases, with 10 bases between. Germline V gene lookup returns CDR1 GTSNPN and CDR2 SVGIG (reference sequence). This sequence originates from an adult in good health. The sample was peripheral blood, taken on day 0 of AZD1222 vaccination. The genes are TRBV30 and TRBJ1-6; D remains unclear. The CDR3 here is CARGLNNSPLHF. CDR3 DNA: TGTGCCCGTGGGCTGAATAATTCACCCCTCCACTTT.